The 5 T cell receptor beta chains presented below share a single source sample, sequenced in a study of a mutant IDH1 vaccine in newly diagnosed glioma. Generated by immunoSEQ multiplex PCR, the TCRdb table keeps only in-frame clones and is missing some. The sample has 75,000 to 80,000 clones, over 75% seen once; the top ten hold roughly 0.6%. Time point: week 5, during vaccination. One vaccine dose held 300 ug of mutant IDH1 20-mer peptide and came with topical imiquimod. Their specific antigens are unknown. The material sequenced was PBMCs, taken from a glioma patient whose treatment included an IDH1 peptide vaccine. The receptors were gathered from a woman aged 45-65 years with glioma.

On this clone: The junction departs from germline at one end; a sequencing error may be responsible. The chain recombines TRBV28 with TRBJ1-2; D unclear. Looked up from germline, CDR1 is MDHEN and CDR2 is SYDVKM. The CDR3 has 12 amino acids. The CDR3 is CASSFGVDGCTF. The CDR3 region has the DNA TGTGCCAGCAGTTTCGGGGTGGACGGCTGCACCTTC.

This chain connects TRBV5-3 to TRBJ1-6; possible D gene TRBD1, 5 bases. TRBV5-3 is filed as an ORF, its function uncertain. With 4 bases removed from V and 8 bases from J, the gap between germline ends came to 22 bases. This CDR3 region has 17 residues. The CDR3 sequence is CARSGDRKVPRHSPLHF. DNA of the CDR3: TGTGCCAGAAGCGGGGACCGAAAGGTTCCCAGGCATTCACCCCTCCACTTT.

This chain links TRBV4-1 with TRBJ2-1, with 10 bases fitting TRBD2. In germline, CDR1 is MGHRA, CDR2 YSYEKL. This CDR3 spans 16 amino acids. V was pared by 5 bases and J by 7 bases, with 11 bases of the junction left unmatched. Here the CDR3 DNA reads TGCGCCAGCAGCTATCCTTCGGGACTAGCGACTAATGAGCAGTTCTTC. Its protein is CASSYPSGLATNEQFF.

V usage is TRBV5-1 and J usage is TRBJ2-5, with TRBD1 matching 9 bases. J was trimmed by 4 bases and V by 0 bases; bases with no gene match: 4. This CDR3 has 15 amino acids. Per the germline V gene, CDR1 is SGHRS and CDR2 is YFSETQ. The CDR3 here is CASSLGDRVRETQYF. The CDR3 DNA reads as TGCGCCAGCAGCTTGGGGGACAGGGTCCGAGAGACCCAGTACTTC.

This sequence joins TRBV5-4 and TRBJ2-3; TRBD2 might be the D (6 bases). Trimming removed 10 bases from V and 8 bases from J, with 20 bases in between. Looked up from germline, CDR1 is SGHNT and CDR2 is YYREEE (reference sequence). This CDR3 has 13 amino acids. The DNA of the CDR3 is TGTGCCGGGAGATGGAGGGATGATGCTACGCAGTATTTT. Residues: CAGRWRDDATQYF.